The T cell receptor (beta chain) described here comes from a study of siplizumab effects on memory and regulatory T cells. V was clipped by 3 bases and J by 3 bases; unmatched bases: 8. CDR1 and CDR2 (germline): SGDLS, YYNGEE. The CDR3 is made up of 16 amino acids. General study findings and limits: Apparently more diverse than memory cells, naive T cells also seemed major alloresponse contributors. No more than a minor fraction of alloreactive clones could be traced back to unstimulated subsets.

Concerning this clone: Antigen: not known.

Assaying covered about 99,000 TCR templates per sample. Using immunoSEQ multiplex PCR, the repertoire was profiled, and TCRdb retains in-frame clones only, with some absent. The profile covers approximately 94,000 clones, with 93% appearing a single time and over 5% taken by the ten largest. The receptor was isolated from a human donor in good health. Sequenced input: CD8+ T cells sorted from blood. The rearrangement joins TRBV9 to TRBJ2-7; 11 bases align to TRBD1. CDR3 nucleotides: TGTGCCAGCAGCGCCCACGGGACAGGGGGTGACTACGAGCAGTACTTC. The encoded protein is CASSAHGTGGDYEQYF. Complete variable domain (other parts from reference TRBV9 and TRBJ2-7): DSGVTQTPKHLITATGQRVTLRCSPRSGDLSVYWYQQSLDQGLQFLIQYYNGEERAKGNILERFSAQQFPDLHSELNLSSLELGDSALYFCASSAHGTGGDYEQYFGPGTRLTVT.